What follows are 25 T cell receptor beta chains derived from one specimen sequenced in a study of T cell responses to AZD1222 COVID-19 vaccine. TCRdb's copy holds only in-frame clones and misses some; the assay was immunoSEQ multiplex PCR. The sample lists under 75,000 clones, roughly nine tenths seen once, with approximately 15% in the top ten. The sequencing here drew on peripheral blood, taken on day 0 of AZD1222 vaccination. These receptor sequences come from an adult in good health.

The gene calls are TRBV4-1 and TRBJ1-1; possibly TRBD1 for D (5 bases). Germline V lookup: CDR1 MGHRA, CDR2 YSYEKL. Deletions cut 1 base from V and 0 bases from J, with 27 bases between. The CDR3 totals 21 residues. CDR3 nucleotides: TGCGCCAGCAGCCAAGGAGAGGGACTCTCTGTCCGGGCACTTATGAACACTGAAGCTTTCTTT. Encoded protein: CASSQGEGLSVRALMNTEAFF.

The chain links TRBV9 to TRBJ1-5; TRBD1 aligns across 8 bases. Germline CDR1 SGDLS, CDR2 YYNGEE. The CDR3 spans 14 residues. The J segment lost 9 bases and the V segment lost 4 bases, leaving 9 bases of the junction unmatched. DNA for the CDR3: TGTGCCAGCAGCCCCGGGACAGGCTCTACGCCCCAGCATTTT. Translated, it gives CASSPGTGSTPQHF.

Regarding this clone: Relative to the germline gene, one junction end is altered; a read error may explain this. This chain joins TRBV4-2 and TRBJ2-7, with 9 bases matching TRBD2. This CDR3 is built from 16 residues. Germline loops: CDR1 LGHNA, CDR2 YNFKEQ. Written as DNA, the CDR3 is TGTGCCAGCAGCCAAGATGGTAGCGGGGGAACCTACGGGCAGTACTTC. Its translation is CASSQDGSGGTYGQYF.

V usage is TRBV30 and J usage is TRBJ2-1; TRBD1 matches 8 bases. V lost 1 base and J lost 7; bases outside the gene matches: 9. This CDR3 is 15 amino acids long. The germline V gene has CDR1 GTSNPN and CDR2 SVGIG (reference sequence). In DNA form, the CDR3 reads TGTGCCTGGAGTGGGAGGACAGGGTTTAGAAATGAGCAGTTCTTC. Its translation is CAWSGRTGFRNEQFF.

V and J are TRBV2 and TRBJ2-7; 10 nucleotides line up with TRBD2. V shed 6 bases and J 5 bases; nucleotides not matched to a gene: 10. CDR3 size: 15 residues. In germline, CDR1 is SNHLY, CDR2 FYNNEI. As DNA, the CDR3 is TGTGCCAGCAGGGCCCCTCTAGCGGGGGAAGACGAGCAGTACTTC. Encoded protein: CASRAPLAGEDEQYF. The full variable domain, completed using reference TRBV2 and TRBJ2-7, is EPEVTQTPSHQVTQMGQEVILRCVPISNHLYFYWYRQILGQKVEFLVSFYNNEISEKSEIFDDQFSVERPDGSNFTLKIRSTKLEDSAMYFCASRAPLAGEDEQYFGPGTRLTVT.

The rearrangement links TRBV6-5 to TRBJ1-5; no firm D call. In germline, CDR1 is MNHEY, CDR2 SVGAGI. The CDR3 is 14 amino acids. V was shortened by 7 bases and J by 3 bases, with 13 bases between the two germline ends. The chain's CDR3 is CASNSLRNNQPQHF. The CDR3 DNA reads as TGTGCCAGCAATTCTCTACGTAACAATCAGCCCCAGCATTTT.

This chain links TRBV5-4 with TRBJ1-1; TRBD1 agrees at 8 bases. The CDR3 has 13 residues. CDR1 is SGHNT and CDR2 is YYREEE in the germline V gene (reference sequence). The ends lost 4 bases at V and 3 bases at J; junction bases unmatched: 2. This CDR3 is CASSTDRDTEAFF. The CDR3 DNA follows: TGTGCCAGCAGCACGGACAGGGACACTGAAGCTTTCTTT.

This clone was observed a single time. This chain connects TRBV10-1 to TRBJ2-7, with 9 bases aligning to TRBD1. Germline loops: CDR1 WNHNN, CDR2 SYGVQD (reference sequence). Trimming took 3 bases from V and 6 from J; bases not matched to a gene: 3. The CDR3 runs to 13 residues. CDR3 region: CASSDVDRGEQYF. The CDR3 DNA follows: TGCGCCAGCAGTGACGTGGACAGGGGCGAGCAGTACTTC.

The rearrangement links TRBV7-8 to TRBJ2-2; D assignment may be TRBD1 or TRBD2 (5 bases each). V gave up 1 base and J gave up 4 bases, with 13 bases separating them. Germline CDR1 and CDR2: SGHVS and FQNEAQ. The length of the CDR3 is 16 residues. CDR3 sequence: CASSLVGGAGTGELFF. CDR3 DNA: TGTGCCAGCAGCTTAGTTGGTGGGGCGGGCACCGGGGAGCTGTTTTTT.

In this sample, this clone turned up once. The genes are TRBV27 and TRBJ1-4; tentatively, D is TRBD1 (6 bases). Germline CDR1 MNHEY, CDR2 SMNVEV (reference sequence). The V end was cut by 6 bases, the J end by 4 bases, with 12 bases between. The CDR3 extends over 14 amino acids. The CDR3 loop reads CASSLRDNNEKLFF. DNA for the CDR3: TGTGCCAGCAGCCTCCGGGACAATAATGAAAAACTGTTTTTT.

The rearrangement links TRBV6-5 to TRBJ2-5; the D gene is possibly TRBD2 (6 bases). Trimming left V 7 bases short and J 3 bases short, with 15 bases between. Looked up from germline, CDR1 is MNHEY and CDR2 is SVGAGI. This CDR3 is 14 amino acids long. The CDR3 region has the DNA TGTGCCAGCAACGAGGACGGGGGAAAAGAGACCCAGTACTTC. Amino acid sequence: CASNEDGGKETQYF.

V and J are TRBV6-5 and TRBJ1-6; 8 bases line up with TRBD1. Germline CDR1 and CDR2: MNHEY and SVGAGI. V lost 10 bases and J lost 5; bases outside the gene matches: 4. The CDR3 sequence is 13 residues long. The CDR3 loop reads CATQGANNSPLHF. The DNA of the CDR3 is TGTGCCACCCAGGGGGCGAATAATTCACCCCTCCACTTT.

The CDR3 reads CASSWTSGGQETQYF. DNA for the CDR3: TGTGCCAGCAGCTGGACTAGCGGGGGGCAAGAGACCCAGTACTTC. The rearrangement links TRBV7-2 to TRBJ2-5, with TRBD2 matching 14 bases. V gave up 4 bases and J gave up 2 bases; unmatched junction bases: 0. This CDR3 has 15 amino acids. CDR1 and CDR2 from the germline V gene are SGHTA and FQGNSA.

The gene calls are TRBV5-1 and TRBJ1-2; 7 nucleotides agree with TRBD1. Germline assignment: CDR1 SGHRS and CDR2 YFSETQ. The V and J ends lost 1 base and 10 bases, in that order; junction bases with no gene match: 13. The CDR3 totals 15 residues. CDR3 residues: CASSLIGTEGRDYTF. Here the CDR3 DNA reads TGCGCCAGCAGCTTGATTGGGACAGAGGGAAGGGACTACACCTTC. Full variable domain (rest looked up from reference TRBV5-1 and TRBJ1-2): KAGVTQTPRYLIKTRGQQVTLSCSPISGHRSVSWYQQTPGQGLQFLFEYFSETQRNKGNFPGRFSGRQFSNSRSEMNVSTLELGDSALYLCASSLIGTEGRDYTFGSGTRLTVV.

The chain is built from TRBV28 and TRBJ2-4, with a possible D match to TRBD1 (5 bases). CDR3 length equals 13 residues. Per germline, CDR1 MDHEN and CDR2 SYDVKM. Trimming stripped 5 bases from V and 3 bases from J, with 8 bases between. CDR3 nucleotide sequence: TGTGCCAGCAGTGTGACAGACAAAAACATTCAGTACTTC. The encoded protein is CASSVTDKNIQYF.

The chain's CDR3 is CASSYGPGENTEAFF. The CDR3 region has the DNA TGTGCCAGCAGTTACGGGCCGGGAGAGAACACTGAAGCTTTCTTT. The chain links TRBV6-2 or TRBV6-3 to TRBJ1-1, with D unresolved. V shed 2 bases and J shed 1 base, with 11 bases lying between them. CDR3 length: 15 residues. CDR1 and CDR2 (germline): MNHEY, SVGEGT.

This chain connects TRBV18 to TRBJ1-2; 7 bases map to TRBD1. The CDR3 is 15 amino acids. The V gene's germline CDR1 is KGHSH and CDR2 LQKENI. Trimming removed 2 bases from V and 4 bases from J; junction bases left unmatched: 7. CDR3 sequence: CASSPEGGLPYGYTF. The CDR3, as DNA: TGTGCCAGCTCACCAGAAGGGGGCCTACCCTATGGCTACACCTTC. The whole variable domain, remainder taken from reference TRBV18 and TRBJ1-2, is NAGVMQNPRHLVRRRGQEARLRCSPMKGHSHVYWYRQLPEEGLKFMVYLQKENIIDESGMPKERFSAEFPKEGPSILRIQQVVRGDSAAYFCASSPEGGLPYGYTFGSGTRLTVV.

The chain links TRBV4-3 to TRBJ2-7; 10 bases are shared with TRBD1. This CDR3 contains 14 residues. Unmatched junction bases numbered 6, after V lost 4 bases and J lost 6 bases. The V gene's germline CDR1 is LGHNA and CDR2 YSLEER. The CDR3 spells CASSLGDRGSEQYF. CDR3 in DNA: TGCGCCAGCAGCCTTGGGGACAGGGGCAGCGAGCAGTACTTC.

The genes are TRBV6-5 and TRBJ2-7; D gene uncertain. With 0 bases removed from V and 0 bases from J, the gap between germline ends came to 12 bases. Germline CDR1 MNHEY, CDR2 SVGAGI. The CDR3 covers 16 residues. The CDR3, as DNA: TGTGCCAGCAGTTACTCGAAGGCAGCAACCTCCTACGAGCAGTACTTC. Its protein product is CASSYSKAATSYEQYF.

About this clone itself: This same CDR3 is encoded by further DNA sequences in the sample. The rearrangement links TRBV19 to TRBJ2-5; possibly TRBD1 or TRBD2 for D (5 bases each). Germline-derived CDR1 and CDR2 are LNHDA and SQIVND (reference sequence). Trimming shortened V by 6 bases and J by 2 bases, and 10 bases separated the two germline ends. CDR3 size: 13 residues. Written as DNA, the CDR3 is TGTGCCAGTAGCCGTGGGGGACAAGAGACCCAGTACTTC. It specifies CASSRGGQETQYF.

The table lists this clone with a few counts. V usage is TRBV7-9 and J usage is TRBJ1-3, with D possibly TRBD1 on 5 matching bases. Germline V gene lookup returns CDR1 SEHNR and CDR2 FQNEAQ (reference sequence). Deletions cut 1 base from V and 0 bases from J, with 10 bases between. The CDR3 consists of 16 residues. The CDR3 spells CASSLDQGLSGNTIYF. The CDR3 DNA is TGTGCCAGCAGCTTAGACCAGGGCCTCTCTGGAAACACCATATATTTT.

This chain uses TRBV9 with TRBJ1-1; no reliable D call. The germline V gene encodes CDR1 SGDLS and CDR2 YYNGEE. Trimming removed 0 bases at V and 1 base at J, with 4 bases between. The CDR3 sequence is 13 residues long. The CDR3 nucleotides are TGTGCCAGCAGCGTAGTTCCGAACACTGAAGCTTTCTTT. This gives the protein CASSVVPNTEAFF. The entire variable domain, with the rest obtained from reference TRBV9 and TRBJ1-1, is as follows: DSGVTQTPKHLITATGQRVTLRCSPRSGDLSVYWYQQSLDQGLQFLIQYYNGEERAKGNILERFSAQQFPDLHSELNLSSLELGDSALYFCASSVVPNTEAFFGQGTRLTVV.

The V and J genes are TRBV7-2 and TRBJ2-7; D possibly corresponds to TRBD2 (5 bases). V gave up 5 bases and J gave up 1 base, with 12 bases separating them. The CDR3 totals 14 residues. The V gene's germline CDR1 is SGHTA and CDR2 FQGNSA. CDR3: CASSPRGGSYEQYF. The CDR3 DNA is TGTGCCAGCAGCCCACGTGGAGGTTCCTACGAGCAGTACTTC.

The CDR3 coding sequence is TGTGCCAGCAGCGATAGGAGGGACTACGAGCAGTACTTC. As protein: CASSDRRDYEQYF. This chain uses TRBV11-3 with TRBJ2-7, with a tentative D call TRBD2 (6 bases). The V gene's germline CDR1 is SGHNT and CDR2 YENEEA. V was shortened by 5 bases and J by 3 bases, with 11 bases between the two germline ends. This CDR3 comprises 13 residues.

The CDR3, as DNA: TGTGCCAGTAAGCAACAGGGGGCAACTGAAGCTTTCTTT. Protein product: CASKQQGATEAFF. The V call is TRBV19, the J call TRBJ1-1, with 9 bases aligning to TRBD1. Germline CDR1 and CDR2: LNHDA and SQIVND (reference sequence). J gave up 5 bases and V 7 bases, and 5 bases lay outside the gene matches. CDR3 length: 13 amino acids.